The 23 T cell receptor beta chains below all came from one sample that was sequenced in a study of T cell repertoires in cytomegalovirus infection (dated by TCRdb to 2018 to 2020). TCRdb names Illumina HiSeq 1500 as the instrument used. TCRdb trimmed the raw reads at Q25, called clones with MiXCR and kept productive beta chains. Every distinct CDR3 protein forms one entry, paired with its most common genes and DNA. The sample profile shows 200,000 to 300,000 distinct CDR3 sequences; roughly 13% of them were found once. Around 9.5% of the sample belongs to the ten largest clones. The sample was PBMCs. The receptors were gathered from a human donor in good health (CMV status not recorded). Some clones in this sample may be carry-over from other donors' samples.

A note on this clonotype: A clone one base away is much larger, so this may be a read error. The genes are TRBV6-2 or TRBV6-3 and TRBJ2-1; 10 bases are shared with TRBD2. Germline CDR1 is MNHEY and CDR2 is SVGEGT. The J segment lost 3 bases and the V segment lost 10 bases, leaving 9 bases of the junction unmatched. The CDR3 is made up of 15 amino acids. This CDR3 reads CANRNSGRNYNEQFF. DNA for the CDR3: TGTGCCAACAGAAATAGCGGGAGGAACTACAATGAGCAGTTCTTC.

This clonotype showed up many times. The rearrangement links TRBV12-3 or TRBV12-4 to TRBJ2-6; 8 bases line up with TRBD2. There are 18 residues in the CDR3. Trimming took 5 bases from V and 0 from J; bases not matched to a gene: 9. The CDR3, as DNA: TGTGCCAGCAGTCCAACTCCCGGGGGGGGCTCTGGGGCCAACGTCCTGACTTTC. Its protein is CASSPTPGGGSGANVLTF.

In this sample, this clonotype turned up many times. V usage is TRBV7-9 and J usage is TRBJ1-1, with D possibly matching TRBD1 (6 bases). CDR3 length: 14 amino acids. Germline V gene data show CDR1 as SEHNR and CDR2 as FQNEAQ (reference sequence). Trimming pared 1 base from V and 8 bases from J, leaving 14 bases between. In DNA form, the CDR3 reads TGTGCCAGCAGCTTAGAGGGAGGACAGATGGAAGCTTTCTTT. It is translated as CASSLEGGQMEAFF.

This clonotype has ten or more counts. This chain joins TRBV28 and TRBJ1-1; 9 positions match TRBD1. V shed 3 bases and J 1 base; nucleotides not matched to a gene: 6. CDR1 MDHEN and CDR2 SYDVKM come from the germline V gene. The CDR3 length is 16 residues. The CDR3 DNA follows: TGTGCCAGCAGTTTCCTAGGACAGGGGAAGAACACTGAAGCTTTCTTT. It translates to CASSFLGQGKNTEAFF.

This clonotype was seen ten or more times. In nucleotides, the CDR3 is TGTGCCAGCAGCTCGGGCCGGGACAGGACCTACGAGCAGTACTTC. It is translated as CASSSGRDRTYEQYF. The chain uses TRBV7-2 and TRBJ2-7; 8 bases match TRBD1. In germline, CDR1 is SGHTA, CDR2 FQGNSA. This CDR3 is built from 15 residues. V lost 4 bases, J lost 2 bases, and 7 bases stayed unmatched.

The chain employs TRBV5-1 and TRBJ2-5; unclear D gene. CDR3 length: 14 amino acids. V was cut by 4 bases and J by 0 bases, with 10 bases left in between. Per germline, CDR1 SGHRS and CDR2 YFSETQ. CDR3: CASSNRPDQETQYF. The CDR3 nucleotides are TGCGCCAGCAGCAACCGACCAGACCAAGAGACCCAGTACTTC.

The chain links TRBV6-2 or TRBV6-3 to TRBJ1-1, with TRBD1 identical over 8 bases. The length of the CDR3 is 15 residues. The germline gives CDR1 MNHEY, CDR2 SVGEGT. With V trimmed by 6 bases and J by 1 base, 7 bases remained unmatched. In DNA, the CDR3 is TGTGCCAGCAGAGGGATCGGACAGGGGAACACTGAAGCTTTCTTT. Translated: CASRGIGQGNTEAFF.

This clonotype has at least ten counts. The V gene is TRBV7-2, the J gene TRBJ2-3, with D unresolved. Germline CDR1 and CDR2: SGHTA and FQGNSA. The ends were cut back, 3 bases at V and 4 bases at J, with 8 bases in the middle. The CDR3 consists of 13 residues. This chain's CDR3 is CASSFDGSDTQYF. CDR3 bases: TGTGCCAGCAGCTTCGATGGCTCAGATACGCAGTATTTT.

The gene calls are TRBV15 and TRBJ2-1; 10 nucleotides match TRBD2. The germline CDR1 and CDR2 sequences are LNHNV and YYDKDF (reference sequence). This CDR3 contains 16 residues. V was clipped by 2 bases and J by 4 bases; unmatched bases: 5. The CDR3 is CATSRPAGGPYNEQFF. CDR3 in DNA: TGTGCCACCAGCAGACCAGCGGGGGGGCCTTACAATGAGCAGTTCTTC.

The chain links TRBV24-1 to TRBJ2-1; tentatively, D is TRBD2 (6 bases). The germline V and J ends were trimmed by 7 bases and 4 bases, with 13 bases remaining between them. The CDR3 runs to 14 residues. The V gene's germline CDR1 is KGHDR and CDR2 SFDVKD. CDR3 nucleotide sequence: TGTGCCACCAGCCAGGGAGGTCCTTACAATGAGCAGTTCTTC. Translated: CATSQGGPYNEQFF.

A few counts support this clonotype. The V gene is TRBV12-3 or TRBV12-4, the J gene TRBJ1-3, with D perhaps TRBD1 (6 bases). V lost 6 bases to trimming and J lost 3 bases, with 12 bases between them. The length of the CDR3 is 14 residues. CDR3 sequence (DNA): TGTGCCAGCAGCCTCCAAGGGGGTGGAAACACCATATATTTT. This translates into CASSLQGGGNTIYF.

Only a few counts were recorded for this clonotype. The chain joins TRBV3-1 to TRBJ1-1, with unresolved D. The V and J ends lost 1 base and 0 bases respectively, with 12 bases between them. Germline-derived CDR1 and CDR2 are LGHDT and YNNKEL (reference sequence). The CDR3 is 16 residues long. CDR3 coding DNA: TGTGCCAGCAGCCAAGTCATCGGACGGATGAACACTGAAGCTTTCTTT. Translating gives CASSQVIGRMNTEAFF.

In its sample, this clonotype was seen many times. The chain has TRBV7-9 and TRBJ2-7, with D perhaps given as TRBD1 or TRBD2 (6 bases each). CDR3 size: 15 residues. Germline V gene sequence: CDR1 SEHNR, CDR2 FQNEAQ (reference sequence). Trimming removed 1 base at V and 6 bases at J, with 16 bases between. CDR3 sequence: CASSLVAGGSGEQYF. CDR3 nucleotides: TGTGCCAGCAGCTTAGTCGCCGGGGGCTCCGGCGAGCAGTACTTC. Variable domain in full (rest from reference TRBV7-9 and TRBJ2-7): DTGVSQNPRHKITKRGQNVTFRCDPISEHNRLYWYRQTLGQGPEFLTYFQNEAQLEKSRLLSDRFSAERPKGSFSTLEIQRTEQGDSAMYLCASSLVAGGSGEQYFGPGTRLTVT.

This clonotype was found a few times. V is TRBV12-3 or TRBV12-4 and J is TRBJ1-1; TRBD1 aligns across 9 bases. Germline trimming cut 5 bases from V and 11 bases from J; bases unmatched to any gene: 15. This CDR3 is 15 amino acids long. Here the CDR3 reads CASSHPAGQGRYAFF. In nucleotides, the CDR3 is TGTGCCAGCAGTCACCCCGCCGGACAGGGGAGATACGCTTTCTTT.

This clonotype was observed a few times. The V gene is TRBV24-1, the J gene TRBJ2-3, with TRBD2 matching 7 bases. After removal of 3 bases from V and 7 bases from J, the junction contained 6 bases not matched to a gene. The CDR3 has 14 residues. CDR1 and CDR2 (germline): KGHDR, SFDVKD. CDR3 sequence: CATSDAREWNTQYF. The CDR3 bases are TGTGCCACCAGTGATGCGCGGGAGTGGAATACGCAGTATTTT.

There are a few counts of this clonotype. The rearrangement joins TRBV5-1 to TRBJ2-7; D call uncertain. In germline, CDR1 is SGHRS, CDR2 YFSETQ. The CDR3 sequence is 12 residues long. V dropped 0 bases and J dropped 4 bases, with 5 bases sitting between them. CDR3 in DNA: TGCGCCAGCAGCTTGGATGCGTACGAGCAGTACTTC. It encodes CASSLDAYEQYF. Combining the CDR3 with reference TRBV5-1 and TRBJ2-7 gives the whole variable domain KAGVTQTPRYLIKTRGQQVTLSCSPISGHRSVSWYQQTPGQGLQFLFEYFSETQRNKGNFPGRFSGRQFSNSRSEMNVSTLELGDSALYLCASSLDAYEQYFGPGTRLTVT.

This clonotype came up a few times. The gene calls are TRBV15 and TRBJ1-1, with D hard to call. The germline gives CDR1 LNHNV, CDR2 YYDKDF (reference sequence). V gave up 3 bases and J gave up 1 base, with 6 bases separating them. There are 13 residues in the CDR3. As DNA, the CDR3 is TGTGCCACCAGCAGGGGCCCGAACACTGAAGCTTTCTTT. Encoded protein: CATSRGPNTEAFF.

This clonotype came up many times. CDR3 DNA: TGTGCCAGCAGCTTAGGGATTCACACAGATACGCAGTATTTT. Amino acid sequence: CASSLGIHTDTQYF. V usage is TRBV7-8 and J usage is TRBJ2-3, with D uncertain. Trimming took off 1 base at V and 2 bases at J, with 7 bases between the two ends. The CDR3 loop spans 14 amino acids. CDR1 and CDR2 (germline): SGHVS, FQNEAQ. Together with reference TRBV7-8 and TRBJ2-3, the CDR3 gives the full variable domain: GAGVSQSPRYKVAKRGQDVALRCDPISGHVSLFWYQQALGQGPEFLTYFQNEAQLDKSGLPSDRFFAERPEGSVSTLKIQRTQQEDSAVYLCASSLGIHTDTQYFGPGTRLTVL.

This clonotype was observed a handful of times. The chain employs TRBV6-5 and TRBJ2-6; D gene ambiguous. CDR1 MNHEY and CDR2 SVGAGI come from the germline V gene. Trimming removed 1 base from V and 2 bases from J, with 6 bases in between. The CDR3 totals 15 residues. DNA of the CDR3: TGTGCCAGCAGTTACTACGTTACTGGGGCCAACGTCCTGACTTTC. Translated, it gives CASSYYVTGANVLTF.

This clonotype was observed a handful of times. The rearrangement uses TRBV6-6 and TRBJ1-6; no definite D call. Germline loops: CDR1 MNHNY, CDR2 SVGAGI (reference sequence). V was clipped by 2 bases and J by 6 bases, with 11 bases between them. The CDR3 loop spans 15 amino acids. CDR3 residues: CASSYQLEFNSPLHF. The DNA for the CDR3 is TGTGCCAGCAGTTACCAGTTAGAGTTTAATTCACCCCTCCACTTT.

The chain couples TRBV11-1 to TRBJ2-1, with TRBD2 as a possible D gene (6 bases). Germline CDR1 and CDR2: SGHAT and FQDESV (reference sequence). Trimming stripped 4 bases from V and 9 bases from J, with 16 bases between. The CDR3 covers 14 residues. DNA of the CDR3: TGTGCCAGCAGCTATGCGGGGAGCCGAGGTGAGCAGTTCTTC. Encoded protein: CASSYAGSRGEQFF. Supplemented by reference TRBV11-1 and TRBJ2-1, the full variable domain reads EAEVAQSPRYKITEKSQAVAFWCDPISGHATLYWYRQILGQGPELLVQFQDESVVDDSQLPKDRFSAERLKGVDSTLKIQPAELGDSAMYLCASSYAGSRGEQFFGPGTRLTVL.

This clonotype was seen ten or more times. The rearrangement uses TRBV7-2 and TRBJ1-2; D is perhaps TRBD1 (5 bases). The germline V gene encodes CDR1 SGHTA and CDR2 FQGNSA. This CDR3 comprises 14 residues. V was trimmed by 5 bases and J by 0 bases, leaving 10 bases between them. In DNA form, the CDR3 reads TGTGCCAGCAGCGCAGCCAGGGCTAACTATGGCTACACCTTC. It codes for CASSAARANYGYTF. Complete variable domain (other parts from reference TRBV7-2 and TRBJ1-2): GAGVSQSPSNKVTEKGKDVELRCDPISGHTALYWYRQSLGQGLEFLIYFQGNSAPDKSGLPSDRFSAERTGGSVSTLTIQRTQQEDSAVYLCASSAARANYGYTFGSGTRLTVV.

This clonotype was detected a few times. This chain uses TRBV20-1 with TRBJ2-3; 7 positions match TRBD2. There are 16 residues in the CDR3. From germline, CDR1 is DFQATT and CDR2 SNEGSKA (reference sequence). J lost 0 bases, V lost 5 bases, and 11 bases had no gene match. The CDR3 DNA reads as TGCAGTGCTCGTCCATCCCGTAGCGGGAGCACAGATACGCAGTATTTT. This translates into CSARPSRSGSTDTQYF.